This TCR beta chain was identified during a study of chemoradiotherapy in HPV16-positive cancers. Overall study: A couple of HPV16-positive patients' cells yielded candidate HPV-specific clones and common motifs.

V lost 5 bases to trimming and J lost 6 bases, with 13 bases between them. The V gene's germline CDR1 is MNHEY and CDR2 SVGAGI. The CDR3 has 14 residues. This clone appeared a few times. What it binds is not known. Some clones are missing from TCRdb's copy, which holds only in-frame ones; the method was immunoSEQ multiplex PCR. The sample records 40,000 to 65,000 clones, under 95% being singletons. Study conclusions and caveats: In HPV16-positive patients, HPV-responsive T-cell expansion tracked better recurrence-free survival. Only a couple of HPV16-positive patients supplied the functional HPV-specificity definition.

This receptor was obtained from a human donor with HPV-associated anogenital cancer. The chain couples TRBV6-5 to TRBJ2-2; maybe TRBD2 (6 bases). The sequences come from blood, collected from a patient who underwent chemoradiotherapy. The CDR3 spells CASSRGEEAGELFF. The CDR3 DNA reads as TGTGCCAGCAGTCGCGGGGAGGAGGCCGGGGAGCTGTTTTTT.